The 25 T cell receptor beta chains listed next were all sequenced from one sample in a study of T cells expressing NK-cell markers. TCRdb reanalyzed the 5' RACE reads, giving one entry per CDR3 protein sequence and no DNA. This sample's clone table lists some 600,000 distinct CDR3 sequences. Input material: blood T cells: a sorted CD56 or NKG2C T cell subset, CD4+ or CD8+ T cells, or bulk PBMC T cells (not recorded which). The origin of the receptors is a man between 18 and 29 years old in good health.

This chain connects TRBV29-1 to TRBJ1-1. CDR1 and CDR2 from the germline V gene are SQVTM and ANQGSEA. The CDR3 runs to 13 residues. CDR3 region: CSVEGGWGTEAFF.

This chain links TRBV28 with TRBJ2-1; the TRBD1 assignment by TCRdb is unverifiable without DNA. The CDR3 runs to 13 residues. In germline, CDR1 is MDHEN, CDR2 SYDVKM. Here the CDR3 reads CASSLSGAYEQFF.

The chain combines TRBV11-2 with TRBJ2-3; TCRdb reports TRBD2, a call that lacks DNA to check it against. Germline-derived CDR1 and CDR2 are SGHAT and FQNNGV. There are 16 residues in the CDR3. CDR3 in amino acids: CASSLIFREGQDTQYF.

The V call is TRBV28, the J call TRBJ2-6; the TRBD1 assignment by TCRdb is unverifiable without DNA. Germline V CDR1 and CDR2: MDHEN, SYDVKM. The length of the CDR3 is 16 residues. The CDR3 sequence is CASSLSGVDGANVLTF.

The chain has TRBV20-1 and TRBJ2-3; TCRdb designates TRBD1, a call that cannot be tested without DNA. The germline gives CDR1 DFQATT, CDR2 SNEGSKA (reference sequence). This CDR3 spans 13 amino acids. This CDR3 is CSAQAGGQDTQYF.

The chain combines TRBV20-1 with TRBJ1-2. Germline V lookup: CDR1 DFQATT, CDR2 SNEGSKA (reference sequence). This CDR3 is built from 11 residues. The CDR3 region is CSAREGKSYTF.

The J gene is TRBJ2-2, the V gene TRBV7-7; the TRBD1 assignment by TCRdb is unverifiable without DNA. The length of the CDR3 is 14 residues. CDR1 SSHAT and CDR2 FNYEAQ come from the germline V gene (reference sequence). The CDR3 loop reads CASSQDRITGELFF.

The chain joins TRBV6-2 or TRBV6-3 to TRBJ2-7; as DNA is missing, the TRBD1 call by TCRdb cannot be tested. The CDR3 is 11 residues long. Germline loops: CDR1 MNHEY, CDR2 SVGEGT. The chain's CDR3 is CASSPGPREYF.

The V call is TRBV20-1, the J call TRBJ2-1; the TRBD2 assignment by TCRdb is unverifiable without DNA. The CDR3 has 14 residues. CDR1 and CDR2 (germline): DFQATT, SNEGSKA (reference sequence). CDR3 region: CSASLTSGLNEQFF.

J is TRBJ2-3 and V is TRBV29-1; checking the TCRdb D call of TRBD2 is not possible without DNA. CDR3 length equals 13 residues. CDR1 is SQVTM, CDR2 ANQGSEA, per germline. The CDR3 region is CSVEGRVADTQYF.

The CDR3 sequence is CASRVTGGPYNEQFF. The chain has TRBV6-2 or TRBV6-3 and TRBJ2-1. This CDR3 spans 15 amino acids. The germline gives CDR1 MNHEY, CDR2 SVGEGT.

The chain recombines TRBV6-5 with TRBJ2-2; TCRdb outputs TRBD1, but without DNA this stays unchecked. This CDR3 is built from 13 residues. CDR1 is MNHEY, CDR2 SVGAGI, per germline. CDR3 sequence: CASSYVGVGELFF.

The chain carries TRBV20-1 and TRBJ1-5. Germline CDR1 is DFQATT and CDR2 is SNEGSKA (reference sequence). The CDR3 consists of 14 residues. The chain's CDR3 is CSASSTYSNQPQHF.

J is TRBJ2-1 and V is TRBV24-1. The length of the CDR3 is 14 residues. Germline CDR1 and CDR2: KGHDR and SFDVKD. The CDR3 spells CATSPFGAHNEQFF.

This CDR3 reads CASKVVGRNTGELFF. The genes are TRBV5-1 and TRBJ2-2. The CDR3 is 15 amino acids. The germline gives CDR1 SGHRS, CDR2 YFSETQ.

J is TRBJ2-4 and V is TRBV30. This CDR3 spans 13 amino acids. The germline gives CDR1 GTSNPN, CDR2 SVGIG (reference sequence). CDR3 amino acids: CAWSPIAKNIQYF.

The chain employs TRBV11-2 and TRBJ2-5. CDR1 SGHAT and CDR2 FQNNGV come from the germline V gene. The CDR3 is 13 residues long. CDR3 protein: CASSRFGQETQYF.

The chain has TRBV11-2 and TRBJ1-1; TCRdb selects TRBD1, and the lack of DNA leaves this call unchecked. This CDR3 spans 16 amino acids. Germline V gene data show CDR1 as SGHAT and CDR2 as FQNNGV. CDR3 sequence: CASSLDQHGGSGEAFF.

This chain links TRBV5-1 with TRBJ1-3. The CDR3 consists of 16 residues. Germline CDR1 SGHRS, CDR2 YFSETQ. The CDR3 is CASSHGGELAGNTIYF.

The V call is TRBV12-3 or TRBV12-4, the J call TRBJ2-4; with no DNA, the TCRdb D assignment of TRBD1 cannot be verified. This CDR3 region has 14 residues. CDR3 sequence reads: CASRKMGGGNIQYF.

CDR3 region: CASSLGGGGDSAQHF. The chain employs TRBV7-9 and TRBJ1-5; TCRdb names TRBD1, which stays unverified in the absence of DNA. The CDR3 loop spans 15 amino acids. The germline V gene encodes CDR1 SEHNR and CDR2 FQNEAQ (reference sequence).

The CDR3 region is CASSPAGGSDEQYF. The chain carries TRBV7-3 and TRBJ2-7; TCRdb picks TRBD2, but there is no DNA to check that call. CDR3 length: 14 amino acids. Germline loops: CDR1 SGHTA, CDR2 FQGTGA.

This sequence joins TRBV6-2 or TRBV6-3 and TRBJ1-5; TCRdb proposes TRBD1, but this gene call is untestable without DNA. The CDR3 runs 13 residues. Germline-derived CDR1 and CDR2 are MNHEY and SVGEGT. The CDR3 protein is CATSRAPGRPQHF.

V gene TRBV25-1 combines with J gene TRBJ2-5; there is no DNA to check the TCRdb D call of TRBD1. The CDR3 sequence is 15 residues long. Germline loops: CDR1 MGHDK, CDR2 SYGVNS. CDR3 residues: CASSLPDRVEETQYF. The full variable domain, completed using reference TRBV25-1 and TRBJ2-5, is EADIYQTPRYLVIGTGKKITLECSQTMGHDKMYWYQQDPGMELHLIHYSYGVNSTEKGDLSSESTVSRIRTEHFPLTLESARPSHTSQYLCASSLPDRVEETQYFGPGTRLLVL.

The rearrangement joins TRBV4-3 to TRBJ1-5. CDR1 is LGHNA, CDR2 YSLEER, per germline. The CDR3 runs 15 residues. This CDR3 is CASSQDLRSPQPQHF.